This TCR beta chain was identified in a study of blood T cells in healthy people across ages. This clonotype has only a few counts. Then a second PCR, running about 7 to 11 cycles, was carried out with a sample-barcoded 5' primer and a J-beta primer mix. TCRdb called the 5' RACE reads again in MiXCR, with one record for every CDR3 protein. This repertoire shows 1 million to 1.2 million distinct CDR3 sequences, 35% to 40% found once; its top ten account for roughly 13%. Germline trimming cut 5 bases from V and 4 bases from J; bases unmatched to any gene: 9. The CDR3 is 17 residues long. Germline V CDR1 and CDR2: SGHTA, FQGNSA.

The genes are TRBV7-2 and TRBJ2-6; 9 bases map to TRBD1. The sequence was obtained from a man aged 18 to 30 in good health. The sequenced material came from blood. The CDR3 DNA reads as TGTGCCAGCAGCCTTTGGACAGGGGCGATGGGGGCCAACGTCCTGACTTTC. Protein sequence: CASSLWTGAMGANVLTF. The full variable domain, rest sourced from reference TRBV7-2 and TRBJ2-6, is GAGVSQSPSNKVTEKGKDVELRCDPISGHTALYWYRQSLGQGLEFLIYFQGNSAPDKSGLPSDRFSAERTGGSVSTLTIQRTQQEDSAVYLCASSLWTGAMGANVLTFGAGSRLTVL.